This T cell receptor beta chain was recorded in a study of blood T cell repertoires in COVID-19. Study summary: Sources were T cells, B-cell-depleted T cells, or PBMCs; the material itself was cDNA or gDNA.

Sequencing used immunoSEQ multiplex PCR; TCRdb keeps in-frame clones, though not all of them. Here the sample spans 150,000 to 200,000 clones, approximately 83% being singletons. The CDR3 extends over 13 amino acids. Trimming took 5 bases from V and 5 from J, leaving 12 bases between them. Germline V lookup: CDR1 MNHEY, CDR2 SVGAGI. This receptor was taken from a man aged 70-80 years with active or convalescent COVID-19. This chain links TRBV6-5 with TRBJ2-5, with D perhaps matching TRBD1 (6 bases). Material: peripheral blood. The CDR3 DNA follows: TGTGCCAGCAGTACAGGGCTGAAGGAGACCCAGTACTTC. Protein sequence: CASSTGLKETQYF.